This TCR beta chain originates from a study of blood T cell repertoires in COVID-19. Only in-frame clones appear in the TCRdb table, and some are missing; sequencing was by immunoSEQ multiplex PCR. The sample includes some 170,000 clones, 80% to 90% of them seen just once. Germline V gene lookup returns CDR1 GTSNPN and CDR2 SVGIG (reference sequence). CDR3 size: 16 residues. Trimming cost V 4 bases and J 3 bases; bases outside gene matches: 10. This chain connects TRBV30 to TRBJ1-5; 9 bases fit TRBD1. The receptor was isolated from a woman aged 45-60 years with acute or convalescent COVID-19. Specimen: peripheral blood. The CDR3 sequence: CAWKGGTGHNNQPQHF. The CDR3 DNA follows: TGTGCCTGGAAAGGGGGGACAGGGCATAACAATCAGCCCCAGCATTTT.